This T cell receptor beta chain was documented in a study of graft-versus-host responses after intestinal transplantation. The table came from immunoSEQ multiplex PCR; TCRdb's copy has only in-frame clones and leaves some out. The sample carries about 51,000 clones, about 90% recorded once. Of note for this clone: Its cognate antigen is unknown.

The CDR3 is 13 amino acids. The ends were cut back, 2 bases at V and 0 bases at J, with 5 bases in the middle. CDR1 is SGHNT, CDR2 YENEEA, per germline. This chain links TRBV11-3 with TRBJ2-7; tentatively, D is TRBD2 (5 bases). The sequenced sample was unstimulated CD4+ T cells sorted from spleen or lymph node cells, obtained before transplant. This sequence originates from a human donor who was the organ donor for an intestinal transplant. The CDR3 sequence is CASSLTSSYEQYF. The CDR3 bases are TGTGCCAGCAGCTTAACTAGCTCCTACGAGCAGTACTTC.